The entry below describes one TCR beta chain. Its antigen is currently not known. Base qualities were left out, and no much larger clone turns up one base away. TCRbeta CDR3 regions were amplified from genomic DNA by means of the immunoSEQ Assay, a bias-controlled multiplex PCR. In the paper's pipeline: Nucleated cell counts per sample were estimated from amplification of reference gene primers within the assay. To quantify the absolute abundance of each unique TCRbeta CDR3 rearrangement, sequence reads were collapsed and filtered. For each sample, productive Simpson clonality was calculated by taking the square root of Simpson's diversity index across productive rearrangements. TCRdb re-hosts the immuneACCESS table, in-frame sequences only. Its copies lack some clones; in the studies checked, an unresolved V gene accounts for under half of them, and the cause for the rest is not known. From that table come the V and J calls and clone size; the DNA was used to work out D and trimming. This sample comprises about 99,000 clones, around 89% of them detected only once. Jointly, the top ten make up about 3.5% of the sample.

This record belongs to a study of blood T cell repertoires in COVID-19 (dated by TCRdb to 2020 to 2021). Regarding the complete study: Samples covering the acute and convalescent phases of COVID-19 were provided by collaborators in the United States, Italy and Spain. The material from the prospective study consisted of cDNA or gDNA derived from T cells, B-cell-depleted T cells, or PBMCs. Deeply sampled blood TCRbeta repertoires from subjects exposed to, actively infected with, or recovered from COVID-19 were included in the dataset. The repertoires were made available in a free public database intended to serve as a resource for research on the immune response to SARS-CoV-2. Samples came from the ongoing ImmuneRACE study (first 160 participants) plus 1,254 subjects from 6 global collaborators. A de-identified subject ID, COVID-19 status, age in years and sex were almost always included in the sample metadata. Where available, HLA class I and class II types were taken from metadata supplied by the sample provider and were not determined by assay-based typing.

Collaborating institutions collected whole blood in K2EDTA tubes following their own protocols. For TCRbeta analysis, collaborators shipped samples as frozen whole blood, isolated PBMCs, or DNA extracted from either of those sample types. The study at large found these results: The amount of clinical and demographic metadata varied by source and participant and was provided uncurated.

The receptor was derived from a woman aged 55-70 years with acute or convalescent COVID-19. Sequencing was done on a sample of peripheral blood.

The sequenced DNA is TGTGCCAGCACCCCCTCCGGGACAGTCTATGGCTACACCTTC. It encodes CASTPSGTVYGYTF. The rearranged chain carries TRBV7-9 and TRBJ1-2; 7 middle bases align to TRBD1. Counted from cysteine to phenylalanine, this CDR3 has 14 amino acids. Only the CDR3 DNA is retained, 42 bases long and in frame from the first base. Per the germline V gene (reference sequence), SEHNR is the CDR1 and FQNEAQ is the CDR2. V trim: 7 bases; J trim: 4 bases; unmatched bases: 9.